This T cell receptor (beta chain) was sequenced in a study of T cells in Graves' hyperthyroidism and ophthalmopathy. Study-wide findings and caveats: Most clonotypes expanded in the thyroid (above 0.001) were also present in blood.

From more than 9 ml of fresh peripheral blood, PBMCs were isolated. The CDR3 has 15 amino acids. With V trimmed by 3 bases and J by 5 bases, 10 bases remained unmatched. Germline lookup yields CDR1 DFQATT and CDR2 SNEGSKA (reference sequence). Researchers amplified the TCR beta CDR3 regions from RNA transcripts. In the first-round RT-PCR of the TCR CDR3, the HTBI primer set was used. TCRdb analysed the multiplex PCR reads with MiXCR anew, one entry per CDR3 protein. This sample has 250,000 to 300,000 distinct CDR3 sequences, with 15% to 20% found just once. In this sample, this clonotype turned up many times. Its antigen is currently unknown.

The clonotype originates from a woman aged 60-75 years with Graves' ophthalmopathy. The chain employs TRBV20-1 and TRBJ1-1, with TRBD1 matching over 9 bases. Material: blood. In nucleotides, the CDR3 is TGCAGTGCTAGTAACCCTGGACAGGGGAGAACTGAAGCTTTCTTT. Protein sequence: CSASNPGQGRTEAFF.